The sequence of this T cell receptor beta chain was determined in a study of human T cells and chemical hapten exposure. Turning to the study itself: Weekly administration of diphenylcyclopropenone to the scalp of patients continued throughout the roughly 26-week study.

This clonotype was detected a few times. Its antigen is currently unknown. In the original analysis: Per-sample TCR counts ranged from about 23,224 to 750,000, median roughly 96,000. TCRdb re-called the RACE reads with MiXCR, one entry per CDR3 protein. The V and J calls were not made by the authors but by TCRdb's processing. The repertoire consists of about 190,000 distinct CDR3 sequences, with more than 20% occurring once and the leading ten covering roughly 2.4%. The CDR3 consists of 15 residues. Germline-derived CDR1 and CDR2 are SGHRS and YFSETQ. With V trimmed by 4 bases and J by 6 bases, 9 bases remained unmatched. Overall study findings and caveats: The donor cohort had alopecia, so its immune response may not match that of healthy people.

Regarding time point: patch test 3, about 24 weeks after DPC sensitization. Treatment here: therapeutic diphenylcyclopropenone sensitization with weekly scalp DPC. The chain recombines TRBV5-1 with TRBJ1-5; 8 positions agree with TRBD1. The sequence was collected from a woman aged 40 to 50 with alopecia areata. Some clones in this sample may be carry-over from other donors' samples. The material was whole blood, obtained in connection with sensitization to the hapten diphenylcyclopropenone (DPC). CDR3 in DNA: TGCGCCAGCAGCGCGACAGGGGCGCGAGGTCAGCCCCAGCATTTT. It translates to CASSATGARGQPQHF.